Presented here are 16 T cell receptor beta chains from one specimen sequenced in a study of blood T cell repertoires in COVID-19. Libraries were prepared by immunoSEQ multiplex PCR; TCRdb keeps only in-frame clonotypes and omits some of them. The sample shows 300,000 to 350,000 clones, over 75% of them seen only once. Sequenced input: PBMCs or T cells enriched from blood (not recorded which). The receptors derive from a woman under 40 who had recovered from COVID-19.

This clone came up a few times. V is TRBV20-1 and J is TRBJ2-3; tentative D call: TRBD1 (6 bases). Germline CDR1 DFQATT, CDR2 SNEGSKA (reference sequence). Trimming cost V 3 bases and J 0 bases, with 16 bases left between them. There are 16 residues in the CDR3. CDR3 region: CSASETGRMSTDTQYF. The CDR3 nucleotides are TGCAGTGCTAGTGAGACAGGACGGATGAGCACAGATACGCAGTATTTT.

The chain combines TRBV19 with TRBJ2-3; D is possibly TRBD2 (5 bases). The CDR3 extends over 14 amino acids. Trimming pared 4 bases from V and 2 bases from J, leaving 10 bases between. Germline-derived CDR1 and CDR2 are LNHDA and SQIVND (reference sequence). The DNA for the CDR3 is TGTGCCAGTAGTAACAGCGGCCACACAGATACGCAGTATTTT. As protein: CASSNSGHTDTQYF.

The genes are TRBV13 and TRBJ2-4; D unclear. Trimming cost V 2 bases and J 7 bases, with 12 bases left between them. The germline CDR1 and CDR2 sequences are PRHDT and FYEKMQ (reference sequence). The CDR3 contains 14 residues. As DNA, the CDR3 is TGTGCCAGCAGCTTACCTCAAGACGGGAACATTCAGTACTTC. It encodes CASSLPQDGNIQYF.

V usage is TRBV11-3 and J usage is TRBJ2-3; the match to TRBD2 covers 11 bases. Germline V lookup: CDR1 SGHNT, CDR2 YENEEA. V was clipped by 5 bases and J by 4 bases; unmatched bases: 5. There are 15 residues in the CDR3. The CDR3 region is CASSLSGGGPDTQYF. The CDR3 region has the DNA TGTGCCAGCAGCCTTAGCGGGGGGGGGCCAGATACGCAGTATTTT. Drawing the rest from reference TRBV11-3 and TRBJ2-3, the complete variable domain is EAGVVQSPRYKIIEKKQPVAFWCNPISGHNTLYWYLQNLGQGPELLIRYENEEAVDDSQLPKDRFSAERLKGVDSTLKIQPAELGDSAVYLCASSLSGGGPDTQYFGPGTRLTVL.

This rearrangement joins TRBV18 to TRBJ1-2, with 8 positions matching TRBD1. The CDR3 is made up of 16 amino acids. The germline gives CDR1 KGHSH, CDR2 LQKENI. J lost 1 base, V lost 5 bases, and 9 bases had no gene match. CDR3 nucleotides: TGTGCCAGCTCAGAGTACGGGACAGGCCTTAACTATGGCTACACCTTC. Protein: CASSEYGTGLNYGYTF.

The J gene is TRBJ2-7, the V gene TRBV28; a weak D match, TRBD1 (5 bases). Germline CDR1 reads MDHEN; CDR2 reads SYDVKM. The V end was cut by 4 bases, the J end by 9 bases, with 16 bases between. There are 13 residues in the CDR3. The CDR3: CASSYRSTGWQYF. For the CDR3, the DNA is TGTGCCAGCAGTTACAGGTCGACCGGTTGGCAGTACTTC.

This chain links TRBV12-3 or TRBV12-4 with TRBJ2-3, with D perhaps matching TRBD1 (5 bases). The CDR3 is made up of 12 amino acids. The V gene lost 7 bases and the J gene lost 4 bases, with 9 bases spanning the gap. CDR3 residues: CASKQGADTQYF. CDR3 bases: TGTGCCAGCAAGCAGGGCGCAGATACGCAGTATTTT.

The rearrangement joins TRBV28 to TRBJ2-5; TRBD2 matches at 11 bases. CDR3 size: 16 residues. From germline, CDR1 is MDHEN and CDR2 SYDVKM. V lost 2 bases, J lost 5 bases, and 7 bases stayed unmatched. The CDR3, as DNA: TGTGCCAGCAGTTTAGGGCTAGCGGGGGGTGGGGAGACCCAGTACTTC. Translating gives CASSLGLAGGGETQYF.

The rearrangement joins TRBV28 to TRBJ1-1, with 7 positions matching TRBD1. The J segment lost 5 bases and the V segment lost 7 bases, leaving 7 bases of the junction unmatched. Germline lookup yields CDR1 MDHEN and CDR2 SYDVKM. The CDR3 has 13 residues. Written as DNA, the CDR3 is TGTGCCAGCAACAGGGGCGATTCGACTGAAGCTTTCTTT. It translates to CASNRGDSTEAFF.

The gene calls are TRBV4-1 and TRBJ1-5; D is undetermined. Germline-derived CDR1 and CDR2 are MGHRA and YSYEKL. The CDR3 spans 14 residues. The V and J ends lost 4 bases and 1 base respectively, with 8 bases between them. Here the CDR3 DNA reads TGCGCCAGCAGCCCTCAGTGGAGCAATCAGCCCCAGCATTTT. This codes for CASSPQWSNQPQHF.

The gene calls are TRBV7-9 and TRBJ2-3; 8 nucleotides agree with TRBD1. CDR1 is SEHNR, CDR2 FQNEAQ, per germline (reference sequence). V was pared by 5 bases and J by 5 bases, with 12 bases of the junction left unmatched. The CDR3 is 16 amino acids. CDR3 in DNA: TGTGCCAGCAGCCCTAGGGGACAGGCGGCAGGAGATACGCAGTATTTT. Its translation is CASSPRGQAAGDTQYF. Full variable domain (missing parts from reference TRBV7-9 and TRBJ2-3): DTGVSQNPRHKITKRGQNVTFRCDPISEHNRLYWYRQTLGQGPEFLTYFQNEAQLEKSRLLSDRFSAERPKGSFSTLEIQRTEQGDSAMYLCASSPRGQAAGDTQYFGPGTRLTVL.

This clone was detected once. The chain links TRBV9 to TRBJ1-6; maybe TRBD1 (5 bases). The CDR3 runs 15 residues. Germline CDR1 SGDLS, CDR2 YYNGEE. Trimming left V 4 bases short and J 3 bases short, with 11 bases between. Here the CDR3 DNA reads TGTGCCAGCAGCCCATTGGACAACTATAATTCACCCCTCCACTTT. Encoded protein: CASSPLDNYNSPLHF.

V is TRBV27 and J is TRBJ2-4, with D perhaps TRBD1 (5 bases). The CDR3 length is 14 residues. The germline V gene encodes CDR1 MNHEY and CDR2 SMNVEV (reference sequence). V lost 4 bases, J lost 5 bases, and 12 bases lay in between. DNA for the CDR3: TGTGCCAGCAGTTCGCAGGGTCGGGAAAACATTCAGTACTTC. It yields the protein CASSSQGRENIQYF.

The chain has TRBV11-2 and TRBJ2-3; 10 bases line up with TRBD2. CDR1 is SGHAT and CDR2 is FQNNGV in the germline V gene. Unmatched junction bases numbered 5, after V lost 5 bases and J lost 3 bases. The CDR3 extends over 15 amino acids. The DNA of the CDR3 is TGTGCCAGCAGCCAGGGGACTAGCGAAACAGATACGCAGTATTTT. This gives the protein CASSQGTSETDTQYF.

The V call is TRBV5-1, the J call TRBJ2-1, with 11 bases aligning to TRBD2. Germline CDR1 SGHRS, CDR2 YFSETQ. This CDR3 spans 15 amino acids. With 7 bases clipped from V and 3 bases from J, the junction kept 6 bases outside the gene matches. The CDR3 nucleotides read TGCGCCAGCGCGATAGCGGGGGGGGGCTACAATGAGCAGTTCTTC. It encodes CASAIAGGGYNEQFF. Supplemented by reference TRBV5-1 and TRBJ2-1, the full variable domain reads KAGVTQTPRYLIKTRGQQVTLSCSPISGHRSVSWYQQTPGQGLQFLFEYFSETQRNKGNFPGRFSGRQFSNSRSEMNVSTLELGDSALYLCASAIAGGGYNEQFFGPGTRLTVL.

The chain recombines TRBV6-5 with TRBJ2-2, with 11 bases fitting TRBD2. In germline, CDR1 is MNHEY, CDR2 SVGAGI. This CDR3 is 15 amino acids long. V gave up 6 bases and J gave up 4 bases; unmatched junction bases: 4. CDR3 DNA sequence: TGTGCCAGCAGCTCCCTAGCGGGGGGCACCGGGGAGCTGTTTTTT. Its translation: CASSSLAGGTGELFF.